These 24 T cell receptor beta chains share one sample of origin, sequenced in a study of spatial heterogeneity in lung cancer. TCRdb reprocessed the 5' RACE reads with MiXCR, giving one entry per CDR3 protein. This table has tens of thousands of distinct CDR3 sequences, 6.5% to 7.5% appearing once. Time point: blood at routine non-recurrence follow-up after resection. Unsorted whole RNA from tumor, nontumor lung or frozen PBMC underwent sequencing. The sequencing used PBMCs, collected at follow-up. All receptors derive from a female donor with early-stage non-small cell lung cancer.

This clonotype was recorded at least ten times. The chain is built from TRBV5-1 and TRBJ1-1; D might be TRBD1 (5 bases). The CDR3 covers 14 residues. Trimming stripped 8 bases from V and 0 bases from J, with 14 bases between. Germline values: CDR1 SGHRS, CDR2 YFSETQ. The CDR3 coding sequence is TGCGCCAGTAGAGACCAGGGAGTGAACACTGAAGCTTTCTTT. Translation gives CASRDQGVNTEAFF.

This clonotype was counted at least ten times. The CDR3 reads CSARQGTYGYTF. CDR3 in DNA: TGCAGTGCTAGACAGGGGACCTATGGCTACACCTTC. The chain recombines TRBV20-1 with TRBJ1-2; possibly TRBD1 for D (6 bases). The CDR3 is 12 amino acids. Trimming took off 2 bases at V and 4 bases at J, with 8 bases between the two ends. The germline gives CDR1 DFQATT, CDR2 SNEGSKA (reference sequence).

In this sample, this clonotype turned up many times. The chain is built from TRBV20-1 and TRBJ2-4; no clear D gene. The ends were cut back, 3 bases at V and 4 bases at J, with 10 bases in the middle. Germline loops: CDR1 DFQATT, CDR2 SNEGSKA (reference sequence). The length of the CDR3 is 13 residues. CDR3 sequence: CSARNLEKNIQYF. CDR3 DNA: TGCAGTGCTAGGAACCTAGAGAAAAACATTCAGTACTTC.

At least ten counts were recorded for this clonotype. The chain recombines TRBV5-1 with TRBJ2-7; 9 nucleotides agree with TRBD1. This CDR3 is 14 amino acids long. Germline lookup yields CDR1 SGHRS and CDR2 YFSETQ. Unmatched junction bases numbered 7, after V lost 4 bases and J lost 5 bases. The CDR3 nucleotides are TGCGCCAGCAGCACAGACAGGGGGGGCGACGAGCAGTACTTC. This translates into CASSTDRGGDEQYF.

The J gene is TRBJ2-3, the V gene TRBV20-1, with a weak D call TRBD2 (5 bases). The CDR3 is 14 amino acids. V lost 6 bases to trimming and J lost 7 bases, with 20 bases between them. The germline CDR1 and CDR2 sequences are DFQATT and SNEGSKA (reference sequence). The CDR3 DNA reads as TGCAGTGCGCTAAACCCCGGGGTCAGCCATACGCAGTATTTT. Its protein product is CSALNPGVSHTQYF.

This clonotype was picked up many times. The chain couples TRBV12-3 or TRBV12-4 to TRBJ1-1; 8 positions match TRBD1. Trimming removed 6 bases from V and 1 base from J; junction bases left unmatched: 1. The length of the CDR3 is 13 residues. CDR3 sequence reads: CASRTGENTEAFF. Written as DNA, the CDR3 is TGTGCCAGCAGGACAGGGGAGAACACTGAAGCTTTCTTT.

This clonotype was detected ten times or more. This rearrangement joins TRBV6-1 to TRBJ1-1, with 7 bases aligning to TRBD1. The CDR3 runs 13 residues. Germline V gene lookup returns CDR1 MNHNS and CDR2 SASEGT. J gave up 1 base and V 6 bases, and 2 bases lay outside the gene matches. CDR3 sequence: CASSRGGNTEAFF. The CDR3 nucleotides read TGTGCCAGCAGCAGGGGGGGGAACACTGAAGCTTTCTTT.

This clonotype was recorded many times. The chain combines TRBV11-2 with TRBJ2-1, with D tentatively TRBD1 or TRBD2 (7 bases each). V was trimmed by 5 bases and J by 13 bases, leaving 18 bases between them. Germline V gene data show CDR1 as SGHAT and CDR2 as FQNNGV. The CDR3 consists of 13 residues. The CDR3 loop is CASSPRGGLPQFF. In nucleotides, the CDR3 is TGTGCCAGCAGCCCCAGGGGGGGCCTGCCACAGTTCTTC.

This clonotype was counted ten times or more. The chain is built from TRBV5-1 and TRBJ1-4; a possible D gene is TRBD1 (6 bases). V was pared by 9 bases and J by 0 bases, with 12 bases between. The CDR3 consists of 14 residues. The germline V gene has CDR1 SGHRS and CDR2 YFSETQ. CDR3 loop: CATGRGPTNEKLFF. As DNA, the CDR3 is TGCGCCACGGGACGGGGGCCAACTAATGAAAAACTGTTTTTT.

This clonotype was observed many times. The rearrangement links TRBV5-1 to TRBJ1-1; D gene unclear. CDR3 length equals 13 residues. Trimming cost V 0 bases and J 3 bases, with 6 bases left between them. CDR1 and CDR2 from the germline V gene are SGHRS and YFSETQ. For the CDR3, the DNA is TGCGCCAGCAGCTTGGGAACTTACACTGAAGCTTTCTTT. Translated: CASSLGTYTEAFF.

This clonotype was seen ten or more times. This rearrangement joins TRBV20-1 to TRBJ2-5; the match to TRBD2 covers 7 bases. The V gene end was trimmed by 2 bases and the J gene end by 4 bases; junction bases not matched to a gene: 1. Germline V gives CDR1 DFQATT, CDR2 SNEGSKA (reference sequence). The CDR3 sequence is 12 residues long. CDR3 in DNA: TGCAGTGCTAGAACGGGGGGAGAGACCCAGTACTTC. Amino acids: CSARTGGETQYF.

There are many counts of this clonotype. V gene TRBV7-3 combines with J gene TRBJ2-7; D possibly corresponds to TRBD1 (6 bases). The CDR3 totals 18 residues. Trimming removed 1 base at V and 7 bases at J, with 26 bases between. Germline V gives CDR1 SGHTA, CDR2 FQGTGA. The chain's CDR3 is CASSLRSSTSSRGQEQYF. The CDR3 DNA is TGTGCCAGCAGCTTAAGATCCTCGACGTCGTCTCGGGGACAAGAGCAGTACTTC.

The DNA of the CDR3 is TGTGCCAGCAGCTCAACTTCAGGGGGGAATCAGCCCCAGCATTTT. Translation: CASSSTSGGNQPQHF. The chain combines TRBV12-3 or TRBV12-4 with TRBJ1-5; TRBD1 matches 7 bases. The CDR3 is 15 amino acids. Trimming cost V 6 bases and J 4 bases; bases outside gene matches: 9.

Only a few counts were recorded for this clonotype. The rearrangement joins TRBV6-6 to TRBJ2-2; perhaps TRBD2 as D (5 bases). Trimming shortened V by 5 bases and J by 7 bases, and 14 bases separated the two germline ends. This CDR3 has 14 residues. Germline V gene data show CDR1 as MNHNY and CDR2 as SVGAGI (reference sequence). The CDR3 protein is CASSPTPRGGELFF. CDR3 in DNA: TGTGCCAGCAGTCCCACCCCACGGGGCGGGGAGCTGTTTTTT.

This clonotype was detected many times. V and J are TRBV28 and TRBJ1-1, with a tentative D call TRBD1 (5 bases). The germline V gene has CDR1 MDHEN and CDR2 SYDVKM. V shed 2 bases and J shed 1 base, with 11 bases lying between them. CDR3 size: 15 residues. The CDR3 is CASSLTGAKNTEAFF. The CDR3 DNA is TGTGCCAGCAGTTTAACCGGGGCCAAGAACACTGAAGCTTTCTTT.

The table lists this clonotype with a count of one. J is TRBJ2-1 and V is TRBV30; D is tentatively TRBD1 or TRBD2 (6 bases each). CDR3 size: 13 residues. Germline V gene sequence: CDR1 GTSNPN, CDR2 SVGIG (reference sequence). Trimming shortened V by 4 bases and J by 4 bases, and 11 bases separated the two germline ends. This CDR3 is CAWMGGLYNEQFF. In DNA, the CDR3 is TGTGCCTGGATGGGGGGCCTATACAATGAGCAGTTCTTC.

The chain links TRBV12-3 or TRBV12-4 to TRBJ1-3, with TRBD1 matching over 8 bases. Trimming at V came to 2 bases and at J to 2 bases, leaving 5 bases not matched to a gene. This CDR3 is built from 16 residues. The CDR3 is CASSLLQGGTGNTIYF. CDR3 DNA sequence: TGTGCCAGCAGTTTATTACAGGGGGGAACTGGAAACACCATATATTTT.

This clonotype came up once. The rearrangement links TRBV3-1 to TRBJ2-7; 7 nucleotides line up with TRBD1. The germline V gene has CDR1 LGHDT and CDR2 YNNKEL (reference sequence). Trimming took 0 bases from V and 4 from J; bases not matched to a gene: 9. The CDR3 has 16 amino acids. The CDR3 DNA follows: TGTGCCAGCAGCCAAGATCCAGAACAGGGGTCGTACGAGCAGTACTTC. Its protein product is CASSQDPEQGSYEQYF.

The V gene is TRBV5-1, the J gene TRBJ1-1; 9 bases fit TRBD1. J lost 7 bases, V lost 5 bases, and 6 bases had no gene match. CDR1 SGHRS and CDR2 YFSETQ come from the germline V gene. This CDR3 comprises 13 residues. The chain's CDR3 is CASSLQGQGEAFF. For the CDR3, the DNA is TGCGCCAGCAGTTTACAGGGACAGGGTGAAGCTTTCTTT.

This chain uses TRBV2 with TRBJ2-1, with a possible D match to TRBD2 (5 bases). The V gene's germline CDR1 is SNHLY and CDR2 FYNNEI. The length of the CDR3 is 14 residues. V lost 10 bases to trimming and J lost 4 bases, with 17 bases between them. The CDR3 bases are TGTGCCACCCGTGGAGGCGCCGGATACAATGAGCAGTTCTTC. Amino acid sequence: CATRGGAGYNEQFF.

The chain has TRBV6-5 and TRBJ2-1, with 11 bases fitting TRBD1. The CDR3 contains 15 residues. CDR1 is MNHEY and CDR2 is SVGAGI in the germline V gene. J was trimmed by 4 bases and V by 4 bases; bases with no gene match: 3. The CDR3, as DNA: TGTGCCAGCAGTTCCGGACAGGGGGCGTACAATGAGCAGTTCTTC. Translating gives CASSSGQGAYNEQFF.

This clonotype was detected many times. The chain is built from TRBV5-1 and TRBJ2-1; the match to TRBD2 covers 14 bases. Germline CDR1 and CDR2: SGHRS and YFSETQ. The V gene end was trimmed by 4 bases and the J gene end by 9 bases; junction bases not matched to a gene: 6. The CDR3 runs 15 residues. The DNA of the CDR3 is TGCGCCAGCAGCCTCGGGACTAGCGGGGGCACTGAGCAGTTCTTC. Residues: CASSLGTSGGTEQFF.

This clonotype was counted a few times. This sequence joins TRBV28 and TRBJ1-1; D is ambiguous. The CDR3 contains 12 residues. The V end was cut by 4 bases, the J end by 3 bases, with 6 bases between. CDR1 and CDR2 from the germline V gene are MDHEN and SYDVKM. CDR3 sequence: CASSWAYTEAFF. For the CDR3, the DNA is TGTGCCAGCAGTTGGGCGTACACTGAAGCTTTCTTT.

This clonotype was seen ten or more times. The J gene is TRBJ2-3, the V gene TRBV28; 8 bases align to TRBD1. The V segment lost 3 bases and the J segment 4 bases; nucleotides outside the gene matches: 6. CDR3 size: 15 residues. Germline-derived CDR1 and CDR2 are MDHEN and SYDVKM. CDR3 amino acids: CASSFVRGLPDTQYF. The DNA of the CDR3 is TGTGCCAGCAGTTTCGTCAGGGGGCTCCCAGATACGCAGTATTTT.